Below, one T cell receptor (beta chain) is given with its context. Its antigen is currently not known. This clone may be a read error of a much larger clone one base away. The data stem from a study of regulatory T cells in long-lasting Graves disease (dated by TCRdb to the early 2020s). Regarding the research as a whole: Antithyroid drugs had been taken for less than 3 months by newly diagnosed Graves' disease patients. The study took place in China and was registered as a clinical trial. This study used TCR sequencing and RNA sequencing of peripheral blood to compare persistent Graves' disease patients against newly diagnosed Graves' disease patients. A total of about 33 samples underwent TCR sequencing, from around 13 patients with persistent Graves' disease and approximately 20 patients with newly diagnosed Graves' disease.

The sample's time point, from its label and the paper: newly diagnosed GD, antithyroid drugs for less than 3 months. For both TCR sequencing and RNA sequencing, RNA was extracted from PBMCs in TRIzol. The diagnosis of Graves' disease was made according to American Thyroid Association guidelines. Patients were recruited from an endocrinology department in Xi'an, China. From each patient, around 8.3 milliliters of peripheral blood was collected into an EDTA anticoagulant tube. Ficoll Paque Plus density gradient separation was used to isolate PBMCs, and no further T cell sorting was performed. An Agilent 2100 Bioanalyzer and agarose gel were used to assess RNA quality, and a NanoDrop 2000 was used to measure RNA concentration. What the study reported, not specific to this receptor: More public clonotypes were shared among persistent patients (fewer than 3,000) than among newly diagnosed patients (approximately 930). The authors acknowledged the small sample size as a limitation that may reduce accuracy. Because the primary lesion, thyroid tissue, could not be accessed, the study looked at peripheral blood alone. Sequencing and analysis were limited to the TCR beta chain. Persistent disease showed preferential use of TRBV28, TRBJ1-2 and TRBJ2-5, whereas newly diagnosed disease favored TRBV20-1 and TRBJ2-1. Compared with newly diagnosed patients, patients with persistent Graves' disease had lower TCR Shannon entropy and fewer highly expanded clones, which suggests clonal expansion.

Libraries were constructed by multiplex PCR. The sequencer was an Illumina HiSeq 4000. CDR3 regions were amplified by Arm-PCR with iRepertoire HTBI primers to construct TCR beta libraries. Before sequencing, the PCR products went through gel purification. The original pipeline was this. Gene usage analysis of CDR3 amino acid clonotypes used the approximately 62 TRBV and some 15 TRBJ segments found across samples. COPE and FqMerger were used to merge filtered high-quality paired reads into contigs. BLAST was used to align contigs to IMGT TRBV, TRBD and TRBJ reference genes, with CDR3 defined following IMGT. Any clonotype with a frequency above 0.1% was classified as a highly expanded clone. Shannon entropy was used to measure repertoire diversity, and the Gini coefficient was used to measure V-J evenness. Clonotypes shared by more than one individual were considered public. TCRdb itself trimmed the public reads at Q25 with fastp, ran MiXCR and retained productive beta chains. Entries are consolidated by CDR3 protein sequence, retaining the most common genes and DNA. The V and J calls reflect TCRdb's pipeline rather than the authors' work. For this sample there are about 530,000 distinct CDR3 sequences; about 16% appear just once. The top ten clonotypes cover just under 25% of the sample.

V loses 3 bases, J loses 10 bases, and the germline ends lie 16 bases apart. According to the germline V gene, CDR1 reads MNHEY and CDR2 reads SVGAGI. Counted from cysteine to phenylalanine, this CDR3 has 14 amino acids. Only CDR3 DNA remains: 42 bases, in frame from the first base. The data were also submitted as part of a second study, on T cells in Graves' hyperthyroidism and ophthalmopathy. That second publication adds: Stable Graves' hyperthyroidism was defined as no progression to ophthalmopathy during 18 months of follow-up. Hyperthyroidism patients were newly diagnosed, had a disease duration of under 2 months, and were aged 18 to 65 years. Any patient with an uncontrolled infection, another autoimmune disease, pregnancy or lactation was excluded. Diagnoses were established on the basis of clinical symptoms, serum thyroxine and TRAb, thyroid ultrasound, and orbital computed tomography. The first round of RT-PCR for the TCR CDR3 was performed with the HTBI primer set and the Qiagen OneStep RT-PCR kit. Most expanded thyroid clonotypes (frequency above 0.001) were also detected in blood, a finding suggesting that blood repertoires may reflect thyroid immune responses. Ophthalmopathy was separated from stable hyperthyroidism by a 13 V-J signature model, with around 88% sensitivity and around 81% specificity obtained in cross-validation and 80%/75% obtained in testing. During validation, the model predicted progression to ophthalmopathy a median of approximately 6 months ahead of onset, with more than 60% sensitivity and about 75% specificity. To identify TCR V-J signatures that set the groups apart, the researchers used a discovery cohort of 100 patients, made up of roughly 45 with Graves' ophthalmopathy and 55 to 65 with stable Graves' hyperthyroidism. Prospective prediction of ophthalmopathy was tested in an independent validation cohort consisting of some 18 hyperthyroidism patients and around 17 patients who later progressed to ophthalmopathy. The 90 to 100 discovery patients were randomly split 7:3 into training and test sets. The study also compared thyroid tissue and blood T-cell repertoires from over 5 Graves' hyperthyroidism patients. After blood sampling, hyperthyroidism patients were treated with methimazole at a starting dose of 30 mg daily, and ophthalmopathy patients were treated with high-dose intravenous methylprednisolone. Libraries were constructed in a second round of multiplex PCR, after which size selection and purification were carried out. Libraries were sequenced paired-end with 100 bp reads on an Illumina HiSeq2000. SOAPnuke was used to process the raw data, throwing out any read that contained adapters or uncalled bases, had a mean Phred below 15, or lacked an exact constant-primer or identifier match. High-quality paired reads were merged using COPE v1.2.5, and each unique nucleotide sequence was defined as a clonotype. MiTCR v1.1 was used to align the clonotypes against IMGT TRBV, TRBD and TRBJ reference segments. The analysis was restricted to V-J combinations with a frequency above 0.0001, which together covered roughly 99% of the repertoires. A TCS score was defined as the ratio of F50 (clonal expansion) to E x V (chaos), with BLOSUM62-based TCRdist applied between CDR3 peptides within each V-J. Welch's t-statistics and random forest reduced roughly 500 V-J features to about 12, which were used in a naive Bayes classifier (R e1071). No statistical method was used to fix the sample size in advance, and group allocation was not hidden from the investigators. The paper reports TCR Vbeta CDR3 sequencing of fewer than 150 peripheral blood samples: around 45 ophthalmopathy, under 80 hyperthyroidism and around 17 progressor patients.

This TCR was sampled from a woman between 40 and 65 years old with Graves disease. Donor details come from another sample of the same person, matched by shared clones. The sequencing here drew on peripheral blood mononuclear cells (PBMCs), taken at new diagnosis, from a patient treated with antithyroid drugs. The chain joins TRBV6-5 to TRBJ2-1, with the D gene uncertain. The CDR3 loop reads CASSYLDGYYEQFF. Read as DNA, the sequence is TGTGCCAGCAGTTATCTCGACGGCTACTACGAGCAGTTCTTC.